The 21 T cell receptor beta chains below come from one sample, sequenced in a study of blood T cells in healthy people across ages. It was with a sample-barcoded 5' primer and a J-beta primer mix that a second PCR of about 6 to 11 cycles was run. Using its own MiXCR run on the 5' RACE reads, TCRdb lists one record per CDR3 protein. The sample holds hundreds of thousands of distinct CDR3 sequences, 40% to 50% seen once. What was sequenced was blood. These receptors all stem from a man between 60 and 70 years old in good health.

The gene calls are TRBV5-5 and TRBJ1-2; TRBD1 matches at 9 bases. J was trimmed by 6 bases and V by 6 bases; bases with no gene match: 6. Germline CDR1 is SGHKS and CDR2 is YYEKEE (reference sequence). The CDR3 has 13 residues. The DNA for the CDR3 is TGTGCCAGCACCCGAACAGGGGGCGATGGCTACACCTTC. Amino acids: CASTRTGGDGYTF.

This clonotype was seen more than once but under ten times. This chain joins TRBV20-1 and TRBJ2-7; TRBD2 is a possible D gene (7 bases). V dropped 3 bases and J dropped 4 bases, with 13 bases sitting between them. Germline assignment: CDR1 DFQATT and CDR2 SNEGSKA (reference sequence). The CDR3 runs 13 residues. As DNA, the CDR3 is TGCAGTGCTAGGGGTGCGGGGGCTTACGAGCAGTACTTC. Amino acids: CSARGAGAYEQYF.

This chain connects TRBV10-3 to TRBJ2-1; D is ambiguous. V was shortened by 7 bases and J by 6 bases, with 10 bases between the two germline ends. The CDR3 covers 12 residues. Germline CDR1 and CDR2: ENHRY and SYGVKD. CDR3 sequence: CAINSQRNEQFF. The CDR3 DNA reads TGTGCCATCAACTCCCAGCGCAATGAGCAGTTCTTC.

This clonotype appeared a few times. This chain joins TRBV12-3 or TRBV12-4 and TRBJ1-4; TRBD1 aligns across 9 bases. This CDR3 contains 17 residues. Trimming took 4 bases from V and 10 from J; bases not matched to a gene: 16. CDR3 sequence reads: CASSSSGTGLVVGKLFF. CDR3 in DNA: TGTGCCAGCAGTTCCAGCGGGACAGGGCTTGTGGTCGGAAAACTGTTTTTT.

The chain uses TRBV4-3 and TRBJ1-2; D is perhaps TRBD1 (5 bases). This CDR3 has 16 residues. V lost 0 bases and J lost 4, with 15 bases in between. Germline lookup yields CDR1 LGHNA and CDR2 YSLEER. The CDR3 nucleotides read TGCGCCAGCAGCCAAGATCGCGGGGCGGGGGGCTATGGCTACACCTTC. As protein: CASSQDRGAGGYGYTF.

This chain links TRBV5-1 with TRBJ1-2, with 8 bases aligning to TRBD1. The CDR3 has 15 residues. Germline V lookup: CDR1 SGHRS, CDR2 YFSETQ. The junction had 7 bases not matched to a gene; V was cut back by 4 bases and J by 2 bases. CDR3: CASSINGQGNYGYTF. CDR3 nucleotides: TGCGCCAGCAGCATAAACGGACAGGGAAACTATGGCTACACCTTC.

This rearrangement joins TRBV10-3 to TRBJ1-2; no reliable D call. The CDR3 loop spans 10 amino acids. V lost 9 bases and J 8 bases, leaving 10 bases between the germline ends. Germline lookup yields CDR1 ENHRY and CDR2 SYGVKD. The CDR3 DNA reads as TGTGCCATTAGAGGGCACGGCTACACCTTC. Its protein is CAIRGHGYTF.

This chain uses TRBV2 with TRBJ2-2; 10 nucleotides line up with TRBD2. After removal of 4 bases from V and 4 bases from J, the junction contained 3 bases not matched to a gene. The CDR3 runs to 15 residues. CDR1 is SNHLY, CDR2 FYNNEI, per germline. The CDR3, as DNA: TGTGCCAGCAGTGTTGGACTAGCGGCCACCGGGGAGCTGTTTTTT. Residues: CASSVGLAATGELFF.

The chain couples TRBV5-1 to TRBJ2-7, with TRBD1 matching 7 bases. The V and J ends lost 0 bases and 0 bases, in that order; junction bases with no gene match: 6. The CDR3 is 16 residues long. From germline, CDR1 is SGHRS and CDR2 YFSETQ. The CDR3 sequence is CASSLEWTGISYEQYF. The CDR3 DNA reads TGCGCCAGCAGCTTGGAGTGGACAGGCATCTCCTACGAGCAGTACTTC.

The rearrangement links TRBV24-1 to TRBJ2-3; TRBD1 or TRBD2 may be the D gene (5 bases each). Germline loops: CDR1 KGHDR, CDR2 SFDVKD. With 2 bases removed from V and 4 bases from J, the gap between germline ends came to 21 bases. CDR3 length: 18 amino acids. CDR3 in DNA: TGTGCCACCAGTGATTCGCATGACCGGGACCAGCGGTCAGATACGCAGTATTTT. Protein sequence: CATSDSHDRDQRSDTQYF.

The J gene is TRBJ1-5, the V gene TRBV6-5; D is ambiguous. V was shortened by 6 bases and J by 0 bases, with 12 bases between the two germline ends. CDR1 is MNHEY and CDR2 is SVGAGI in the germline V gene. The CDR3 length is 15 residues. The CDR3 here is CASRLQQNSNQPQHF. In nucleotides, the CDR3 is TGTGCCAGCAGATTACAGCAAAATAGCAATCAGCCCCAGCATTTT.

CDR3 DNA sequence: TGTGCCAGCAGCCAAGGGTCGGATGTTCAGTACTTC. Protein product: CASSQGSDVQYF. This rearrangement joins TRBV14 to TRBJ2-7; D ambiguous. V lost 1 base and J 10 bases, leaving 11 bases between the germline ends. Germline loops: CDR1 SGHDN, CDR2 FVKESK. This CDR3 region has 12 residues. Filled out from reference TRBV14 and TRBJ2-7, the complete variable domain reads EAGVTQFPSHSVIEKGQTVTLRCDPISGHDNLYWYRRVMGKEIKFLLHFVKESKQDESGMPNNRFLAERTGGTYSTLKVQPAELEDSGVYFCASSQGSDVQYFGPGTRLTVT.

This clonotype has ten or more counts. V is TRBV5-1 and J is TRBJ2-5, with a weak D call TRBD2 (5 bases). The CDR3 extends over 14 amino acids. Germline-derived CDR1 and CDR2 are SGHRS and YFSETQ. The V gene lost 0 bases and the J gene lost 3 bases, with 9 bases spanning the gap. CDR3: CASSLAGGKETQYF. The CDR3, as DNA: TGCGCCAGCAGCTTGGCAGGAGGAAAAGAGACCCAGTACTTC.

V usage is TRBV27 and J usage is TRBJ2-7; D is undetermined. This CDR3 region has 15 residues. Germline V gene lookup returns CDR1 MNHEY and CDR2 SMNVEV (reference sequence). Trimming left V 0 bases short and J 0 bases short, with 9 bases between. For the CDR3, the DNA is TGTGCCAGCAGTTTATCGACGACAATCTCCTACGAGCAGTACTTC. Its translation: CASSLSTTISYEQYF.

There are many counts of this clonotype. Here the CDR3 DNA reads TGTGCCAGCAGTCCCGGGACAGGCCCCGAGCAGTACTTC. Protein: CASSPGTGPEQYF. The chain couples TRBV27 to TRBJ2-7, with 8 bases that match TRBD1. Per germline, CDR1 MNHEY and CDR2 SMNVEV (reference sequence). The V gene end was trimmed by 5 bases and the J gene end by 6 bases; junction bases not matched to a gene: 6. The CDR3 covers 13 residues.

V is TRBV6-2 or TRBV6-3 and J is TRBJ1-5; 7 nucleotides align to TRBD1. CDR1 and CDR2 from the germline V gene are MNHEY and SVGEGT. Trimming removed 6 bases from V and 2 bases from J; junction bases left unmatched: 10. This CDR3 has 16 amino acids. Written as DNA, the CDR3 is TGTGCCAGCAGACCCCTCGACAGGGCTGGCAATCAGCCCCAGCATTTT. This translates into CASRPLDRAGNQPQHF.

The chain uses TRBV3-1 and TRBJ2-1; 9 bases fit TRBD2. The CDR3 is 14 amino acids. CDR1 is LGHDT and CDR2 is YNNKEL in the germline V gene (reference sequence). Trimming removed 4 bases from V and 8 bases from J; junction bases left unmatched: 6. CDR3 in amino acids: CASSPSGGRYEQFF. The CDR3, as DNA: TGTGCCAGCAGCCCAAGCGGGGGGCGCTATGAGCAGTTCTTC.

The rearrangement joins TRBV30 to TRBJ2-3, with D possibly being TRBD1 (6 bases). Trimming left V 0 bases short and J 9 bases short, with 22 bases between. The germline V gene has CDR1 GTSNPN and CDR2 SVGIG (reference sequence). The CDR3 has 16 residues. Written as DNA, the CDR3 is TGTGCCTGGAGTGTACATATCGGGACAAGGGCCATGACGCAGTATTTT. The encoded protein is CAWSVHIGTRAMTQYF.

The chain joins TRBV20-1 to TRBJ2-1, with 10 nucleotides matching TRBD2. Per the germline V gene, CDR1 is DFQATT and CDR2 is SNEGSKA (reference sequence). J was trimmed by 4 bases and V by 3 bases; bases with no gene match: 9. The CDR3 spans 16 residues. This CDR3 is CSASRYTSGVYNEQFF. As DNA, the CDR3 is TGCAGTGCTAGCCGATACACTAGCGGGGTTTACAATGAGCAGTTCTTC.

Only a few counts were recorded for this clonotype. This sequence joins TRBV10-3 and TRBJ2-1; TRBD2 aligns across 7 bases. V dropped 2 bases and J dropped 8; count of bases not matched to a gene: 3. The CDR3 runs to 13 residues. Per germline, CDR1 ENHRY and CDR2 SYGVKD. This chain's CDR3 is CAISETSADEQFF. The CDR3 nucleotides read TGTGCCATCAGTGAGACTAGCGCCGATGAGCAGTTCTTC.

The chain recombines TRBV28 with TRBJ2-7; a weak D match, TRBD2 (7 bases). The germline gives CDR1 MDHEN, CDR2 SYDVKM. The CDR3 has 16 residues. V lost 6 bases and J 0 bases, leaving 18 bases between the germline ends. The CDR3 here is CASSWEGGASSYEQYF. In DNA, the CDR3 is TGTGCCAGCAGCTGGGAGGGGGGAGCGAGCTCCTACGAGCAGTACTTC.